This T cell receptor beta chain was obtained from a study of blood T cell repertoires in COVID-19. Study as a whole: The analysed material was cDNA or gDNA that came from T cells, B-cell-depleted T cells, or PBMCs.

Cohorts were based on clinical histories the participants reported. Study processing details: Amplifying reference gene primers gave estimates of nucleated cell counts. This table comes from immunoSEQ multiplex PCR, and its TCRdb copy is limited to in-frame clones, with some not included. The DNA gave D and trimming, while V, J and clone size come from that table. The table lists about 270,000 clones, about nine tenths of them singletons, with about 2% in the top ten. CDR3 length equals 15 residues. J was trimmed by 1 base and V by 3 bases; bases with no gene match: 4. Germline CDR1 reads MNHEY; CDR2 reads SMNVEV (reference sequence).

The sequencing sample was made of PBMCs or T cells enriched from blood (not recorded which). This clonotype originated in a woman aged 40 to 55 with acute COVID-19. J is TRBJ1-1 and V is TRBV27; 8 bases agree with TRBD1. The chain's CDR3 is CASSLTGAQNTEAFF. The CDR3 coding sequence is TGTGCCAGCAGTTTGACAGGGGCCCAGAACACTGAAGCTTTCTTT.